This T cell receptor (beta chain) was retrieved from a study of T cell repertoires in ileal Crohn's disease. Study-wide background: Postoperative therapy was given to about half: approximately 10 thiopurines, about 20 anti-TNF agents.

The germline gives CDR1 SGHRS, CDR2 YFSETQ. The CDR3 loop spans 14 amino acids. V was pared by 5 bases and J by 4 bases, with 5 bases of the junction left unmatched. This clone was picked up one time. Its antigen is still unknown. Points from the study as a whole: Every patient over 26.8% clonality showed endoscopic recurrence. Active smokers at surgery had more clonal expansions than non-smokers.

Sequencing was performed with immunoSEQ multiplex PCR; in TCRdb, only in-frame clones are kept and a portion is missing. The sample yields approximately 4,100 clones, about four fifths seen once. What was sequenced was ileal tissue. The receptor comes from an adult with Crohn's disease. This chain connects TRBV5-1 to TRBJ2-3; TRBD1 matches 9 bases. CDR3 DNA sequence: TGCGCCAGCAGTCGTTGGACAGGGGCAGATACGCAGTATTTT. Translation gives CASSRWTGADTQYF.